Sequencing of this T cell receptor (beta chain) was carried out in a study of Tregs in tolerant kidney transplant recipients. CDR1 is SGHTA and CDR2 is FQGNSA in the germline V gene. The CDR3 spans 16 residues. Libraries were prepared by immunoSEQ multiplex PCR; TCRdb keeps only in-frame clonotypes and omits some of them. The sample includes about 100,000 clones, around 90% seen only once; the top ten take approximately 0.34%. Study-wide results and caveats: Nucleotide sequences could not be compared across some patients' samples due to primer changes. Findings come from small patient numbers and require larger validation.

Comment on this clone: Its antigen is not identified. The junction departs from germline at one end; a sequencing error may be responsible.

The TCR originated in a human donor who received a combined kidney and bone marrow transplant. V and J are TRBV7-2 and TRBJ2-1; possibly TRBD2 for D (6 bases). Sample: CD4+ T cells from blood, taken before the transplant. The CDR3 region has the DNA TGTGCCAGCCGCTTGATCGGCGGGATGTCCTACAATGAGCAGTTCTTC. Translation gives CASRLIGGMSYNEQFF.